This T cell receptor (beta chain) was retrieved from a study of CD8 T cells in ankylosing spondylitis. TCRdb ran MiXCR on the 5' RACE reads and lists one entry per CDR3 protein. Of roughly 25,000 distinct CDR3 sequences in the sample, about a sixth were seen once. The CDR3 has 18 amino acids. Losses at the gene ends were 2 bases for V and 2 bases for J; bases not matched to a gene: 10. Germline V lookup: CDR1 SEHNR, CDR2 FQNEAQ (reference sequence). Sample: blood. This chain connects TRBV7-9 to TRBJ1-2; TRBD1 matches at 11 bases. The clonotype originates from a male donor with ankylosing spondylitis or in good health (not recorded which). CDR3 residues: CASSLSGGTGGSNYGYTF. CDR3 sequence (DNA): TGTGCCAGCAGCTTAAGCGGCGGGACAGGGGGTTCAAACTATGGCTACACCTTC.